One sample yielded the 21 T cell receptor beta chains listed below, sequenced in a study of human T cells and chemical hapten exposure. TCRdb passed the RACE reads through MiXCR, listing each CDR3 protein once. This table holds around 360,000 distinct CDR3 sequences, under 6.5% found once. Time point reported: patch test 2, 6 weeks after DPC sensitization. Stated treatment: therapeutic diphenylcyclopropenone sensitization with weekly scalp DPC. Sequenced material: whole blood, taken in connection with sensitization to the hapten diphenylcyclopropenone (DPC). The source of these receptors is a woman younger than 30 with alopecia areata. Some clones in this sample may be carry-over from other donors' samples.

This clonotype was detected only a few times. The chain links TRBV18 to TRBJ2-7, with TRBD2 matching over 13 bases. CDR1 and CDR2 (germline): KGHSH, LQKENI. J lost 0 bases, V lost 4 bases, and 3 bases had no gene match. The CDR3 is made up of 16 amino acids. CDR3 region: CASSRGLAGVSYEQYF. CDR3 sequence (DNA): TGTGCCAGCTCACGCGGACTAGCGGGGGTCTCCTACGAGCAGTACTTC.

Ten or more counts support this clonotype. The DNA for the CDR3 is TGTGCCAGCTCGGGGACAGGGGATTTCGATACGCAGTATTTT. It is translated as CASSGTGDFDTQYF. The chain couples TRBV25-1 to TRBJ2-3; 10 bases fit TRBD1. After removal of 8 bases from V and 6 bases from J, the junction contained 8 bases not matched to a gene. CDR1 and CDR2 from the germline V gene are MGHDK and SYGVNS. This CDR3 comprises 14 residues.

This clonotype was found many times. The gene calls are TRBV7-9 and TRBJ1-1; no firm D call. Germline CDR1 and CDR2: SEHNR and FQNEAQ (reference sequence). With 0 bases removed from V and 12 bases from J, the gap between germline ends came to 20 bases. The CDR3 extends over 15 amino acids. CDR3 sequence (DNA): TGTGCCAGCAGCTTAGCAAGTGTAGGCCGTCTCGATCCTTTCTTT. Residues: CASSLASVGRLDPFF.

This chain joins TRBV5-1 and TRBJ1-1; TRBD1 might be the D (5 bases). The germline CDR1 and CDR2 sequences are SGHRS and YFSETQ. This CDR3 region has 13 residues. Trimming stripped 1 base from V and 4 bases from J, with 8 bases between. The CDR3 DNA reads TGCGCCAGCAGCTTGAGGGGCGTCACTGAAGCTTTCTTT. Its protein is CASSLRGVTEAFF.

The gene calls are TRBV6-5 and TRBJ1-6; TRBD1 aligns across 8 bases. Germline V CDR1 and CDR2: MNHEY, SVGAGI. This CDR3 is 17 amino acids long. Unmatched junction bases numbered 6, after V lost 5 bases and J lost 0 bases. CDR3 amino acids: CASSRDRSSSYNSPLHF. The CDR3 nucleotides read TGTGCCAGCAGTAGGGACAGGTCGAGCTCCTATAATTCACCCCTCCACTTT.

The chain is built from TRBV20-1 and TRBJ2-7; the D gene could be TRBD1 or TRBD2 (7 bases each). Germline values: CDR1 DFQATT, CDR2 SNEGSKA (reference sequence). This CDR3 is built from 14 residues. Trimming left V 6 bases short and J 5 bases short, with 20 bases between. This CDR3 is CSAKRAGGVNEQYF. DNA of the CDR3: TGCAGTGCCAAGAGAGCAGGGGGGGTCAACGAGCAGTACTTC.

V is TRBV18 and J is TRBJ1-3, with unresolved D. Deletions cut 4 bases from V and 9 bases from J, with 7 bases between. There are 11 residues in the CDR3. Germline CDR1 KGHSH, CDR2 LQKENI. In DNA form, the CDR3 reads TGTGCCAGCTCACTGGGAGTCACCATATATTTT. Residues: CASSLGVTIYF.

This clonotype has more than one count but fewer than ten. This sequence joins TRBV3-1 and TRBJ1-1; tentative D call: TRBD1 (5 bases). Germline-derived CDR1 and CDR2 are LGHDT and YNNKEL (reference sequence). V lost 2 bases and J 4 bases, leaving 11 bases between the germline ends. The CDR3 contains 14 residues. The CDR3 spells CASSQKGYRTEAFF. CDR3 nucleotide sequence: TGTGCCAGCAGCCAAAAGGGGTATCGCACTGAAGCTTTCTTT.

In its sample, this clonotype was seen many times. V usage is TRBV29-1 and J usage is TRBJ1-5, with unresolved D. This CDR3 region has 13 residues. The V end lost 6 bases, the J end lost 3 bases, and 12 bases lay between the germline ends. Germline values: CDR1 SQVTM, CDR2 ANQGSEA. The DNA for the CDR3 is TGCAGCGTCGCCACGGGCCCCAATCAGCCCCAGCATTTT. It codes for CSVATGPNQPQHF.

This clonotype has a count of ten or more. The chain's CDR3 is CASSPITGGWNSPLHF. The CDR3, as DNA: TGTGCCAGCTCACCTATCACAGGGGGCTGGAATTCACCCCTCCACTTT. The rearrangement joins TRBV18 to TRBJ1-6; 9 bases map to TRBD1. Per germline, CDR1 KGHSH and CDR2 LQKENI. Losses at the gene ends were 3 bases for V and 7 bases for J; bases not matched to a gene: 7. The CDR3 is 16 residues long.

The chain's CDR3 is CASSARGHTEAFF. The DNA for the CDR3 is TGTGCCAGCAGCGCCAGGGGCCACACTGAAGCTTTCTTT. The chain links TRBV9 to TRBJ1-1; D may be TRBD1 (6 bases). The CDR3 spans 13 residues. Trimming stripped 3 bases from V and 3 bases from J, with 9 bases between. Germline V gene lookup returns CDR1 SGDLS and CDR2 YYNGEE.

The CDR3 sequence: CSVLGWASTDTQYF. The CDR3 coding sequence is TGCAGTGTTTTAGGATGGGCGAGCACAGATACGCAGTATTTT. The V call is TRBV20-1, the J call TRBJ2-3; D is uncertain. Per germline, CDR1 DFQATT and CDR2 SNEGSKA (reference sequence). This CDR3 has 14 amino acids. V was clipped by 7 bases and J by 0 bases, with 14 bases between them.

This clonotype appeared many times. The V call is TRBV11-2, the J call TRBJ1-1; D is unclear. The germline CDR1 and CDR2 sequences are SGHAT and FQNNGV. The CDR3 loop spans 11 amino acids. V was trimmed by 5 bases and J by 5 bases, leaving 6 bases between them. CDR3 DNA: TGTGCCAGCAGCGCCGGGACTGAAGCTTTCTTT. It encodes CASSAGTEAFF. Supplemented by reference TRBV11-2 and TRBJ1-1, the full variable domain reads EAGVAQSPRYKIIEKRQSVAFWCNPISGHATLYWYQQILGQGPKLLIQFQNNGVVDDSQLPKDRFSAERLKGVDSTLKIQPAKLEDSAVYLCASSAGTEAFFGQGTRLTVV.

V is TRBV12-3 or TRBV12-4 and J is TRBJ2-3, with D perhaps matching TRBD2 (7 bases). V dropped 2 bases and J dropped 2 bases, with 17 bases sitting between them. The CDR3 has 17 amino acids. The CDR3 spells CASSLWEGDGSTDTQYF. CDR3 coding DNA: TGTGCCAGCAGTTTATGGGAGGGGGACGGATCCACAGATACGCAGTATTTT.

This clonotype was recorded many times. V usage is TRBV7-2 and J usage is TRBJ1-1, with a tentative D call TRBD1 (5 bases). Germline V CDR1 and CDR2: SGHTA, FQGNSA. There are 15 residues in the CDR3. Trimming removed 6 bases at V and 0 bases at J, with 14 bases between. The CDR3 DNA is TGTGCCAGCAGGATAGGGGTACAGATGAACACTGAAGCTTTCTTT. Translation gives CASRIGVQMNTEAFF.

This clonotype has at least ten counts. The V and J genes are TRBV6-1 and TRBJ1-1; no reliable D call. The CDR3 length is 14 residues. CDR1 and CDR2 (germline): MNHNS, SASEGT. Trimming removed 3 bases from V and 0 bases from J, with 8 bases in between. CDR3 sequence: CASSETRMNTEAFF. As DNA, the CDR3 is TGTGCCAGCAGTGAGACCAGGATGAACACTGAAGCTTTCTTT.

The V and J genes are TRBV20-1 and TRBJ2-4; 10 bases map to TRBD1. The CDR3 contains 15 residues. V shed 0 bases and J 8 bases; nucleotides not matched to a gene: 7. Germline V gives CDR1 DFQATT, CDR2 SNEGSKA (reference sequence). The CDR3 DNA is TGCAGTGCTAGAGATCTCCCAGACAGGGGGCACATTCAGTACTTC. It translates to CSARDLPDRGHIQYF.

The chain uses TRBV6-2 or TRBV6-3 and TRBJ2-7; D unresolved. This CDR3 is built from 13 residues. Germline V gene sequence: CDR1 MNHEY, CDR2 SVGEGT. V was cut by 2 bases and J by 0 bases, with 5 bases left in between. The DNA for the CDR3 is TGTGCCAGCAGTTACCCCAGCTCCTACGAGCAGTACTTC. Residues: CASSYPSSYEQYF.

This clonotype was counted a few times. J is TRBJ2-7 and V is TRBV6-2 or TRBV6-3, with D perhaps being TRBD1 or TRBD2 (5 bases each). Germline V gene data show CDR1 as MNHEY and CDR2 as SVGEGT. The CDR3 has 12 residues. With 2 bases removed from V and 6 bases from J, the gap between germline ends came to 8 bases. The CDR3 DNA reads as TGTGCCAGCAGTTACGGGGGAAGCGAGCAGTACTTC. It is translated as CASSYGGSEQYF.

The CDR3 DNA reads as TGTGCCAGCGCACGGCTAGCGGAGAGCACAGATACGCAGTATTTT. The encoded protein is CASARLAESTDTQYF. The rearrangement uses TRBV7-2 and TRBJ2-3; 7 positions agree with TRBD2. The CDR3 consists of 15 residues. CDR1 SGHTA and CDR2 FQGNSA come from the germline V gene. V dropped 8 bases and J dropped 0; count of bases not matched to a gene: 8.

This clonotype has ten or more counts. J is TRBJ2-5 and V is TRBV7-2; D is undetermined. V lost 1 base, J lost 1 base, and 7 bases lay in between. Germline V CDR1 and CDR2: SGHTA, FQGNSA. The CDR3 sequence is 14 residues long. CDR3 protein: CASSLGHGQETQYF. The CDR3 nucleotides read TGTGCCAGCAGCTTAGGGCACGGCCAAGAGACCCAGTACTTC.